This entry concerns a single T cell receptor (beta chain). Its specificity is not known. These data originate in a study of cytomegalovirus exposure and HLA in healthy donors. Study as a whole: A prior analysis found roughly 110 million unique TCR beta sequences from around 190 million T cells. Findings and caveats of the study: Prior analysis indicated that the majority of TCR beta V segments exhibited productivity approximately 87% or approximately 30% of the time. Later analysis showed most CMV-associated TCR beta chains appearing HLA-restricted.

V dropped 3 bases and J dropped 3 bases, with 8 bases sitting between them. The length of the CDR3 is 13 residues. Per the germline V gene, CDR1 is SGHVS and CDR2 is FQNEAQ. The study ran its PCR with 60 Vbeta and 13 Jbeta primers. Clones were read by immunoSEQ multiplex PCR, and TCRdb kept only the in-frame ones, dropping some. The profile shows some 150,000 clones, around 80% of them singletons. V usage is TRBV7-8 and J usage is TRBJ1-1; TRBD1 might be the D (5 bases). This TCR came from a man aged 18 to 29 in good health and CMV-seropositive. The sample consisted of PBMCs. The CDR3 here is CASSFGGDTEAFF. The CDR3 bases are TGTGCCAGCAGCTTCGGAGGGGACACTGAAGCTTTCTTT.